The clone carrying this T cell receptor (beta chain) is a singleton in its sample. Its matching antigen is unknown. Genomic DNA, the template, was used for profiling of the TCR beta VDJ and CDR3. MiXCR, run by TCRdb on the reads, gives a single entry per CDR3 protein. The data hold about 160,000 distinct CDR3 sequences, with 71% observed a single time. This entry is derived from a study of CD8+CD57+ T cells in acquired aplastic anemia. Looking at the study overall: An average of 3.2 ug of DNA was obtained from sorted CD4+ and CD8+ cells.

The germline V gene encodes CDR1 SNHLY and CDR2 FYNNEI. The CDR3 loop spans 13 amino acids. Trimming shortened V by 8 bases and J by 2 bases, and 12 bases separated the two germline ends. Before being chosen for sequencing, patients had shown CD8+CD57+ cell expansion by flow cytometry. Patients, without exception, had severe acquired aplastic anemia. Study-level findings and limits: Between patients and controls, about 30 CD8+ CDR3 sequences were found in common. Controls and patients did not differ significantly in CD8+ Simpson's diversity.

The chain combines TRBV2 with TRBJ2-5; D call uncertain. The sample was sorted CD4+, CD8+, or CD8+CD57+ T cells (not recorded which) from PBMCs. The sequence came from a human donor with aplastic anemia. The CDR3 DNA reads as TGTGCCAGCTGGGGATCACAACAAGAGACCCAGTACTTC. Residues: CASWGSQQETQYF.